The entry below describes one T cell receptor beta chain. The antigen remains unidentified. This specimen comes from a study of type 1 and type 2 diabetes patients. Study context: A total of about 19,000,000 paired-end reads came from the whole study.

Germline V gives CDR1 DFQATT, CDR2 SNEGSKA (reference sequence). The length of the CDR3 is 13 residues. Amplification started from genomic DNA. Multiplex PCR with 30 forward and 13 reverse primers amplified the TCR beta CDR3. TCRdb processed the multiplex PCR reads anew with MiXCR; each CDR3 protein has one entry. Here the sample spans 250,000 or so distinct CDR3 sequences, around 50% being singletons. General observations from the study: Age and gender were not matched between study groups, possibly biasing interpretation.

The clonotype originates from a man aged 18 to 29 with type 2 diabetes. The chain combines TRBV20-1 with TRBJ2-5; a possible D gene is TRBD1 (6 bases). The sequencing sample was made of peripheral blood mononuclear cells (PBMCs). CDR3 in amino acids: CTHHRVSDETQYF. Written as DNA, the CDR3 is TGCACTCATCACAGGGTGTCCGACGAGACCCAGTACTTC.